This note documents a single TCR beta chain sequence. Its antigen is not known. With 6 bases removed from V and 4 bases from J, the gap between germline ends came to 13 bases. The CDR3 runs 13 residues. Germline assignment: CDR1 SQVTM and CDR2 ANQGSEA. The entry originates in a study of OX40 agonist ivuxolimab in advanced cancers. Study in general: Two patients with cutaneous melanoma and one with hepatocellular carcinoma, three in total, showed partial responses.

Study-wide findings and caveats: Dose levels from 0.1 to 3.0 mg/kg saw CD4+ and CD8+ blood T cells expand clonally by week 6.

Autoimmune disease history or systemic immunosuppression disqualified patients. Blood specimens came from baseline, cycle 4 day 1, and cycle 7 day 1. Only in-frame clones appear in the TCRdb table, and some are missing; sequencing was by immunoSEQ multiplex PCR. The sample has around 74,000 clones, 92% seen once. Specimen: CD4+ or CD8+ T cells sorted from blood, collected in a trial of the OX40 agonist ivuxolimab. The TCR sequence derives from an adult with an advanced solid tumor such as melanoma, head and neck, liver or kidney cancer. The chain links TRBV29-1 to TRBJ2-4; tentatively, D is TRBD2 (6 bases). CDR3 in DNA: TGCAGCGTGGCGGGGACGGATAAAAACATTCAGTACTTC. This sequence encodes CSVAGTDKNIQYF.